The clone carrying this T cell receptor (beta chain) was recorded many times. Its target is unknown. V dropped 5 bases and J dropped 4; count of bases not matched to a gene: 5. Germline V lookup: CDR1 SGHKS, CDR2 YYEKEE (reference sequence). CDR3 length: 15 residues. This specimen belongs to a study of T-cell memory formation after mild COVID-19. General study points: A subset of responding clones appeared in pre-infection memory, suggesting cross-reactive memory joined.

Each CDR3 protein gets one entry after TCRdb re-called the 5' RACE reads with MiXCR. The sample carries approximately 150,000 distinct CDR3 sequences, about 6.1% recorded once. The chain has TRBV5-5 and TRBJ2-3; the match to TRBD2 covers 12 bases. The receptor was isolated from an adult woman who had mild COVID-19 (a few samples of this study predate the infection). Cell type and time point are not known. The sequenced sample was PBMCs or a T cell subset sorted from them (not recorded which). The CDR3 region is CASSRLAGVSDTQYF. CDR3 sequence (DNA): TGTGCCAGCAGTAGACTAGCGGGAGTTTCAGATACGCAGTATTTT.